Presented here are 20 T cell receptor beta chains from one specimen sequenced in a study of control samples from healthy donors and cancer patients. Profiled with immunoSEQ multiplex PCR; TCRdb holds only in-frame clones, not every one. The table records some 76,000 clones, roughly nine tenths of them present only once. The source material was PBMCs. The receptors here all came from a woman aged 45-65 years with colorectal cancer.

The genes are TRBV28 and TRBJ2-6; 7 bases align to TRBD1. Trimming took 5 bases from V and 0 from J; bases not matched to a gene: 4. Germline lookup yields CDR1 MDHEN and CDR2 SYDVKM. The CDR3 runs to 16 residues. The CDR3 coding sequence is TGTGCCAGCAGTCGTGGACAGGCCTCTGGGGCCAACGTCCTGACTTTC. It codes for CASSRGQASGANVLTF.

This chain connects TRBV5-6 to TRBJ2-5; 7 nucleotides match TRBD2. Germline V gene lookup returns CDR1 SGHDT and CDR2 YYEEEE. V was pared by 0 bases and J by 3 bases, with 2 bases of the junction left unmatched. This CDR3 region has 14 residues. CDR3 sequence reads: CASSLGDYEETQYF. CDR3 coding DNA: TGTGCCAGCAGCTTGGGGGACTACGAAGAGACCCAGTACTTC. Full variable domain (remainder filled in from reference TRBV5-6 and TRBJ2-5): DAGVTQSPTHLIKTRGQQVTLRCSPKSGHDTVSWYQQALGQGPQFIFQYYEEEERQRGNFPDRFSGHQFPNYSSELNVNALLLGDSALYLCASSLGDYEETQYFGPGTRLLVL.

The rearrangement uses TRBV7-8 and TRBJ2-3, with D maybe TRBD1 (6 bases). V was trimmed by 5 bases and J by 1 base, leaving 10 bases between them. This CDR3 is 14 amino acids long. Germline CDR1 reads SGHVS; CDR2 reads FQNEAQ. CDR3 nucleotides: TGTGCCAGCAGCGATGGACAGCGCACAGATACGCAGTATTTT. Its protein product is CASSDGQRTDTQYF.

This chain uses TRBV19 with TRBJ2-2, with 13 bases lining up with TRBD2. This CDR3 region has 17 residues. Germline V CDR1 and CDR2: LNHDA, SQIVND (reference sequence). The V gene end was trimmed by 2 bases and the J gene end by 7 bases; junction bases not matched to a gene: 7. The CDR3 coding sequence is TGTGCCAGTAGTATAACGGGACTAGCGGGGAGGAGCGGGGAGCTGTTTTTT. Amino acids: CASSITGLAGRSGELFF.

A few counts support this clone. The rearrangement joins TRBV7-2 to TRBJ1-3, with 8 bases identical to TRBD1. This CDR3 comprises 15 residues. Germline CDR1 reads SGHTA; CDR2 reads FQGNSA. The V and J ends lost 2 bases and 4 bases, in that order; junction bases with no gene match: 4. In DNA form, the CDR3 reads TGTGCCAGCAGCTTATTCAGGGGGCGGGGAAACACCATATATTTT. Translated, it gives CASSLFRGRGNTIYF.

The CDR3: CASRGLTGTHEQYV. CDR3 nucleotide sequence: TGTGCCAGCAGGGGCTTGACAGGGACCCACGAGCAGTACGTC. The V and J genes are TRBV2 and TRBJ2-7, with 7 bases matching TRBD1. The CDR3 runs 14 residues. The ends lost 6 bases at V and 5 bases at J; junction bases unmatched: 10. Germline V gene sequence: CDR1 SNHLY, CDR2 FYNNEI.

The rearrangement uses TRBV24-1 and TRBJ1-1; the match to TRBD1 covers 7 bases. CDR3 length: 13 amino acids. CDR1 is KGHDR, CDR2 SFDVKD, per germline. The ends lost 5 bases at V and 1 base at J; junction bases unmatched: 0. DNA for the CDR3: TGTGCCACCAGTGGACAGGGGAACACTGAAGCTTTCTTT. It codes for CATSGQGNTEAFF.

This chain uses TRBV14 with TRBJ1-2; D is possibly TRBD1 (5 bases). V was shortened by 0 bases and J by 4 bases, with 21 bases between the two germline ends. Germline values: CDR1 SGHDN, CDR2 FVKESK. The CDR3 loop spans 18 amino acids. Written as DNA, the CDR3 is TGTGCCAGCAGCCAAGATTGGTTTGGGCAGGCCGGGGGCTATGGCTACACCTTC. As protein: CASSQDWFGQAGGYGYTF.

V and J are TRBV6-2 or TRBV6-3 and TRBJ2-3, with a weak D call TRBD2 (6 bases). The CDR3 is 13 amino acids. Germline-derived CDR1 and CDR2 are MNHEY and SVGEGT. Trimming shortened V by 5 bases and J by 5 bases, and 11 bases separated the two germline ends. The CDR3 DNA reads as TGTGCCAGCAGTAGGGACTCCGTAGATACGCAGTATTTT. Protein: CASSRDSVDTQYF.

This sequence joins TRBV18 and TRBJ1-1; possibly TRBD1 for D (5 bases). The V end was cut by 3 bases, the J end by 3 bases, with 14 bases between. The germline V gene encodes CDR1 KGHSH and CDR2 LQKENI. This CDR3 has 15 residues. The CDR3 sequence: CASSPRTMLDTEAFF. Here the CDR3 DNA reads TGTGCCAGCTCACCGAGGACAATGCTGGACACTGAAGCTTTCTTT.

The J gene is TRBJ2-1, the V gene TRBV7-3; 9 bases map to TRBD2. The CDR3 consists of 13 residues. J gave up 6 bases and V 5 bases, and 2 bases lay outside the gene matches. The germline V gene encodes CDR1 SGHTA and CDR2 FQGTGA. CDR3 residues: CASSPAGGNEQFF. CDR3 DNA: TGTGCCAGCAGCCCAGCGGGGGGCAATGAGCAGTTCTTC.

The gene calls are TRBV28 and TRBJ2-7; D not resolved. CDR3 length: 13 residues. Germline V lookup: CDR1 MDHEN, CDR2 SYDVKM. V gave up 5 bases and J gave up 6 bases, with 14 bases separating them. CDR3 in amino acids: CASSTPPVGEQYV. The CDR3 region has the DNA TGTGCCAGCAGTACCCCACCGGTGGGCGAGCAGTACGTC.

The gene calls are TRBV19 and TRBJ1-5; tentatively, D is TRBD1 (6 bases). The CDR3 sequence is 15 residues long. Between the trimmed V and J ends, which lost 5 bases and 3 bases, there was a span of 14 bases. Germline V gives CDR1 LNHDA, CDR2 SQIVND (reference sequence). The CDR3 nucleotides are TGTGCCAGTAGTTATGGACAGCCCTTCAATCAGCCCCAGCATTTT. Residues: CASSYGQPFNQPQHF.

The J gene is TRBJ1-4, the V gene TRBV19; D not resolved. The V gene lost 6 bases and the J gene lost 8 bases, with 16 bases spanning the gap. Germline CDR1 LNHDA, CDR2 SQIVND (reference sequence). The length of the CDR3 is 14 residues. CDR3: CASSDGGLGEKLFF. The CDR3 nucleotides read TGTGCCAGTAGCGACGGAGGCCTCGGGGAAAAACTGTTTTTT.

The J gene is TRBJ2-2, the V gene TRBV2; D gene ambiguous. This CDR3 has 14 amino acids. V was shortened by 6 bases and J by 4 bases, with 12 bases between the two germline ends. Germline loops: CDR1 SNHLY, CDR2 FYNNEI. The CDR3 protein is CASRDIGFTGELFF. CDR3 coding DNA: TGTGCCAGCAGGGATATCGGGTTCACCGGGGAGCTGTTTTTT.

This chain joins TRBV10-1 and TRBJ2-2, with a possible D match to TRBD1 (6 bases). The CDR3 sequence is 13 residues long. Deletions cut 5 bases from V and 11 bases from J, with 15 bases between. CDR1 is WNHNN and CDR2 is SYGVQD in the germline V gene (reference sequence). The CDR3 is CASSRYRDGELFF. The DNA of the CDR3 is TGCGCCAGCAGTAGATACAGGGATGGCGAGCTGTTTTTT.

The rearrangement links TRBV27 to TRBJ2-3; maybe TRBD1 (6 bases). V gave up 2 bases and J gave up 10 bases, with 16 bases separating them. CDR3 size: 14 residues. The V gene's germline CDR1 is MNHEY and CDR2 SMNVEV (reference sequence). The CDR3 region has the DNA TGTGCCAGCAGTTTAACGACAACCTCAGGGGCGCAGTATTTT. This encodes CASSLTTTSGAQYF.

This clone was seen just once. This sequence joins TRBV7-2 and TRBJ2-6, with D hard to call. Germline values: CDR1 SGHTA, CDR2 FQGNSA. The CDR3 covers 16 residues. The germline V and J ends were trimmed by 2 bases and 0 bases, with 8 bases remaining between them. The CDR3: CASSLQQLSGANVLTF. CDR3 in DNA: TGTGCCAGCAGCTTACAACAGCTCTCTGGGGCCAACGTCCTGACTTTC.

The rearrangement joins TRBV4-2 to TRBJ2-5; D is possibly TRBD2 (5 bases). The germline V gene has CDR1 LGHNA and CDR2 YNFKEQ. The CDR3 extends over 15 amino acids. With 0 bases removed from V and 3 bases from J, the gap between germline ends came to 11 bases. As DNA, the CDR3 is TGTGCCAGCAGCCAAGATAGAGCGGTGGAAGAGACCCAGTACTTC. Amino acid sequence: CASSQDRAVEETQYF.

The chain recombines TRBV5-5 with TRBJ1-6; a possible D gene is TRBD1 (6 bases). V was pared by 6 bases and J by 9 bases, with 13 bases between. From germline, CDR1 is SGHKS and CDR2 YYEKEE (reference sequence). The CDR3 spans 13 residues. The CDR3 region has the DNA TGTGCCAGCATGGCAGGGGCGCTTTCACCCCTCCACTTT. Encoded protein: CASMAGALSPLHF.